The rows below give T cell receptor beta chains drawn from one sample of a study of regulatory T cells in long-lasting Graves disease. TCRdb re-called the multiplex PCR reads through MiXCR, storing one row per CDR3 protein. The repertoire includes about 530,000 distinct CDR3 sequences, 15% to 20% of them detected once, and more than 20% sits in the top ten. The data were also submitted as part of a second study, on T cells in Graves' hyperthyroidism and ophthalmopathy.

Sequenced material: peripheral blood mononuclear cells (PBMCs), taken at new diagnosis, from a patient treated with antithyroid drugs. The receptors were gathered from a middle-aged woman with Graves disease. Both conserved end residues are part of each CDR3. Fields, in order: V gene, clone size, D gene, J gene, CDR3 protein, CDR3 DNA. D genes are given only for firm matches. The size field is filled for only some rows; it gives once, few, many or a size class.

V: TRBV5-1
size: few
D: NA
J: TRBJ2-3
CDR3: CASSLEKGVADTQYF
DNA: TGCGCCAGCAGCTTGGAAAAAGGGGTTGCAGATACGCAGTATTTT

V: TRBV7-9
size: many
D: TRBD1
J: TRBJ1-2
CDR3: CASSLSGQDVGYTF
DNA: TGTGCCAGCAGCTTAAGCGGACAGGACGTTGGCTACACCTTC

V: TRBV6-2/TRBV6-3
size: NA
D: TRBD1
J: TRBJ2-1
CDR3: CASSPPEGAYNERFF
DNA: TGTGCCAGCTCACCACCAGAGGGGGCGTACAATGAGCGGTTCTTC

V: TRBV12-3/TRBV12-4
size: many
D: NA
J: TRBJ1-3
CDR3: CASSFTRFISGNTIYF
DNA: TGTGCCAGCAGTTTTACGAGGTTTATCTCTGGAAACACCATATATTTT

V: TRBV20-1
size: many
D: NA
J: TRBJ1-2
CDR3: CSARDGGRGYTF
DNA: TGCAGTGCTAGAGATGGGGGCAGGGGCTACACCTTC

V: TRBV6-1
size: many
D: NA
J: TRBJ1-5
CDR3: CASSGGPVGGQPQHF
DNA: TGTGCCAGCAGCGGCGGCCCCGTGGGAGGTCAGCCCCAGCATTTT

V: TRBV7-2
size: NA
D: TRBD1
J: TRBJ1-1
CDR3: CASSLVEKGTGGTEAFF
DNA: TGTGCCAGCAGCTTAGTGGAGAAGGGGACAGGGGGCACTGAAGCTTTCTTT

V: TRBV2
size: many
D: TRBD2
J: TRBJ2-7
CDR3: CASKGRGYEQYF
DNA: TGTGCCAGCAAAGGGAGGGGCTACGAGCAGTACTTC

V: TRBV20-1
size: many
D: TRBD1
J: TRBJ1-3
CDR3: CSARPLLPGQGSSSGNTIYF
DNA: TGCAGTGCTAGACCCTTACTCCCGGGACAGGGGAGCAGCTCTGGAAACACCATATATTTT

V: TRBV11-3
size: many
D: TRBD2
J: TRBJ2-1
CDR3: CASSSSSSGGGQFF
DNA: TGTGCCAGCAGCTCCTCTTCTTCGGGGGGGGGGCAGTTCTTC

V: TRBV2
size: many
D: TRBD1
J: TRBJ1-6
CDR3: CASRLAGTGVSPLHF
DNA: TGTGCCAGCAGGCTGGCCGGGACAGGGGTTTCACCCCTCCACTTT

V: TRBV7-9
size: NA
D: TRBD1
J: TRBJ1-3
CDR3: CASSSTGDRGNTIYF
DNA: TGTGCCAGCAGCTCTACAGGGGACCGGGGAAACACCATATATTTT

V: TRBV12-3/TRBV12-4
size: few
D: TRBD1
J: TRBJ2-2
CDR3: CATGTANTGELFF
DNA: TGTGCCACGGGGACAGCGAACACCGGGGAGCTGTTTTTT

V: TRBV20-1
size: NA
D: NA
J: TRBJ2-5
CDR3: CSARPTQGTQGTQYF
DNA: TGCAGTGCTCGCCCCACGCAGGGGACACAAGGGACCCAGTACTTC

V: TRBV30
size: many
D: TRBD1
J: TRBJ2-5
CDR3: CAWSGTASQETQYF
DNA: TGTGCCTGGTCGGGGACAGCCAGCCAAGAGACCCAGTACTTC

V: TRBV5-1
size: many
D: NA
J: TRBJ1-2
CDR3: CASSREEGTGPTLYGYTF
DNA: TGCGCCAGCAGCCGAGAGGAGGGCACAGGGCCTACACTATATGGCTACACCTTC

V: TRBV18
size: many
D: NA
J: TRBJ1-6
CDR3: CASSLTPANNSPLHF
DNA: TGTGCCAGCTCACTCACGCCGGCAAATAATTCACCCCTCCACTTT

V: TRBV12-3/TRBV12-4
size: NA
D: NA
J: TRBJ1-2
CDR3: CASSPGSDRSQSTF
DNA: TGTGCCAGCAGTCCAGGTTCCGACAGGTCCCAGTCCACCTTC

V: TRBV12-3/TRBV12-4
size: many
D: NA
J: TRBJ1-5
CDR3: CASSSGRFGPQHF
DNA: TGTGCCAGCAGTTCAGGGAGGTTTGGGCCCCAGCATTTT

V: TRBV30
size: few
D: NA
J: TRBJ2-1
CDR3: CAWSVKRGGEVNNEQFF
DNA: TGTGCCTGGAGTGTTAAAAGGGGGGGGGAAGTAAACAATGAGCAGTTCTTC

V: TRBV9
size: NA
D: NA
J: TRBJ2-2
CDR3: CASGRNTGELFF
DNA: TGTGCCAGCGGACGTAACACCGGGGAGCTGTTTTTT

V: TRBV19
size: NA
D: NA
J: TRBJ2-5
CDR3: CASSTITGTPQETQYF
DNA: TGTGCCAGTAGTACCATCACAGGGACTCCCCAAGAGACCCAGTACTTC

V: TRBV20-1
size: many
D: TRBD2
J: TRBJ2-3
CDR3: CSASSLGLATSDTQYF
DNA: TGCAGTGCTAGTTCCCTCGGACTAGCTACGAGTGATACGCAGTATTTT

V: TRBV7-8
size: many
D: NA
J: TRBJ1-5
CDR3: CASSPLVRTIDQPQHF
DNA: TGTGCCAGCAGCCCCCTGGTTCGGACTATTGACCAGCCCCAGCATTTT

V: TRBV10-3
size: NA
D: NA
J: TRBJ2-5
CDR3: CAISDSLPPQETQYF
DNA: TGTGCCATCAGTGACTCTTTGCCCCCCCAAGAGACCCAGTACTTC

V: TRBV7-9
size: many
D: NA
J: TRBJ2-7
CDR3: CASSQDVSYEQYF
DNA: TGTGCCAGCAGCCAAGACGTCTCCTACGAGCAGTACTTC

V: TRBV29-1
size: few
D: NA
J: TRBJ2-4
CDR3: CSVEMDRNIQYF
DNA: TGCAGCGTTGAGATGGACAGAAACATTCAGTACTTC